The rows below give T cell receptor beta chains drawn from one sample of a study of radiotherapy plus CTLA-4 blockade in lung cancer. Here immunoSEQ multiplex PCR was the method, and the copy in TCRdb shows in-frame clones only, minus some. Among around 45,000 clones listed, approximately 76% were seen once. Sequencing was performed on peripheral blood, taken from a patient treated with radiotherapy plus ipilimumab. These receptors originate from a human donor with non-small cell lung cancer who had stable disease on radiotherapy plus ipilimumab. The CDR3 runs from the conserved cysteine through the conserved F or W. The order of the fields is CDR3 protein, CDR3 DNA, V gene, J gene, D gene, clone size. D genes are given only for firm matches. Some rows mark clone size as missing; the rest say once, few, many or name a class of expanded clone.

CDR3aa: CASSTREKNSPLHF
CDR3nt: TGTGCCAGCAGCACCAGGGAAAAAAATTCACCCCTCCACTTT
v_gene: TRBV6-1
j_gene: TRBJ1-6
d_gene: .
abundance: .

CDR3aa: CASRGGQLNSPLHF
CDR3nt: TGTGCCAGCAGGGGGGGACAGCTCAATTCACCCCTCCACTTT
v_gene: TRBV9
j_gene: TRBJ1-6
d_gene: TRBD1
abundance: .

CDR3aa: CASSRAQGRHLACNQPQHF
CDR3nt: TGTGCCAGTAGTCGGGCCCAGGGACGCCACCTGGCTTGCAATCAGCCCCAGCATTTT
v_gene: TRBV19
j_gene: TRBJ1-5
d_gene: .
abundance: .

CDR3aa: CASSESLAEAFF
CDR3nt: TGTGCCAGCAGTGAATCCCTCGCTGAAGCTTTCTTT
v_gene: TRBV6-5
j_gene: TRBJ1-1
d_gene: .
abundance: .

CDR3aa: CASSLQGTTNEKLFF
CDR3nt: TGCGCCAGCAGCTTACAGGGAACAACTAATGAAAAACTGTTTTTT
v_gene: TRBV5-1
j_gene: TRBJ1-4
d_gene: .
abundance: .

CDR3aa: CASSLGMTGGTQYF
CDR3nt: TGTGCCAGCAGCTTAGGGATGACAGGAGGGACGCAGTATTTT
v_gene: TRBV7-3
j_gene: TRBJ2-3
d_gene: .
abundance: .

CDR3aa: CASSGRGYTDTQYF
CDR3nt: TGTGCCAGCAGCGGCAGGGGCTACACAGATACGCAGTATTTT
v_gene: TRBV21-1
j_gene: TRBJ2-3
d_gene: .
abundance: .

CDR3aa: CASSESIGVMSTEAFF
CDR3nt: TGCGCCAGCAGTGAGTCGATCGGGGTTATGAGCACTGAAGCTTTCTTT
v_gene: TRBV10-1
j_gene: TRBJ1-1
d_gene: .
abundance: .

CDR3aa: CASSSGQGPPSEQYF
CDR3nt: TGCGCCAGCAGCTCCGGTCAGGGGCCCCCATCCGAGCAGTACTTC
v_gene: TRBV5-1
j_gene: TRBJ2-7
d_gene: .
abundance: few

CDR3aa: CASSQGAGGEVNYGYTF
CDR3nt: TGCGCCAGCAGCCAAGGAGCAGGGGGCGAGGTTAACTATGGCTACACCTTC
v_gene: TRBV4-1
j_gene: TRBJ1-2
d_gene: TRBD1
abundance: .

CDR3aa: CASSLSGQVREKLFF
CDR3nt: TGTGCCAGCAGCTTGTCTGGACAGGTACGGGAAAAACTGTTTTTT
v_gene: TRBV5-6
j_gene: TRBJ1-4
d_gene: TRBD1
abundance: once

CDR3aa: CASKIGGTSGEETQYF
CDR3nt: TGCGCCAGCAAAATAGGCGGGACTAGCGGGGAAGAGACCCAGTACTTC
v_gene: TRBV5-1
j_gene: TRBJ2-5
d_gene: TRBD2
abundance: .

CDR3aa: CASSSQVAQPQHF
CDR3nt: TGTGCCAGTAGTAGCCAGGTAGCTCAGCCCCAGCATTTT
v_gene: TRBV19
j_gene: TRBJ1-5
d_gene: .
abundance: .

CDR3aa: CASRGGAIDTQYF
CDR3nt: TGTGCCAGCAGGGGGGGGGCTATAGATACGCAGTATTTT
v_gene: TRBV2
j_gene: TRBJ2-3
d_gene: .
abundance: .

CDR3aa: CASQPGQGYEQYF
CDR3nt: TGTGCCAGTCAGCCGGGACAGGGCTACGAGCAGTACTTC
v_gene: TRBV28
j_gene: TRBJ2-7
d_gene: TRBD1
abundance: .

CDR3aa: CASSLTWVNTEAFF
CDR3nt: TGTGCCAGCAGTTTAACTTGGGTGAACACTGAAGCTTTCTTT
v_gene: TRBV28
j_gene: TRBJ1-1
d_gene: .
abundance: .

CDR3aa: CASSIVPSSGDTQYF
CDR3nt: TGTGCCAGTAGTATAGTTCCGAGCTCAGGAGATACGCAGTATTTT
v_gene: TRBV19
j_gene: TRBJ2-3
d_gene: .
abundance: .

CDR3aa: CAWSDGGYTGELFF
CDR3nt: TGTGCCTGGAGTGATGGAGGTTACACCGGGGAGCTGTTTTTT
v_gene: TRBV30
j_gene: TRBJ2-2
d_gene: .
abundance: .

CDR3aa: CAIGDRGYEQYF
CDR3nt: TGTGCCATCGGGGACAGGGGCTACGAGCAGTACTTC
v_gene: TRBV10-3
j_gene: TRBJ2-7
d_gene: TRBD1
abundance: .

CDR3aa: CASSFGQGGPYEQYF
CDR3nt: TGCGCCAGCAGTTTCGGACAGGGGGGACCCTACGAGCAGTACTTC
v_gene: TRBV4-1
j_gene: TRBJ2-7
d_gene: TRBD1
abundance: .

CDR3aa: CATQPAGGNSPLHF
CDR3nt: TGTGCCACCCAGCCGGCAGGGGGAAATTCACCCCTCCACTTT
v_gene: TRBV5-4
j_gene: TRBJ1-6
d_gene: TRBD1
abundance: .

CDR3aa: CASSPPGTGVLGAFF
CDR3nt: TGTGCCAGCTCACCACCCGGGACAGGGGTCCTTGGGGCTTTCTTT
v_gene: TRBV18
j_gene: TRBJ1-1
d_gene: TRBD1
abundance: few

CDR3aa: CASSTIRTDNTEAFF
CDR3nt: TGTGCCAGTAGTACCATTAGAACAGACAACACTGAAGCTTTCTTT
v_gene: TRBV19
j_gene: TRBJ1-1
d_gene: .
abundance: .

CDR3aa: CASSIFGGSQEQFF
CDR3nt: TGTGCCAGCAGCATATTCGGTGGGTCGCAAGAGCAGTTCTTC
v_gene: TRBV7-2
j_gene: TRBJ2-1
d_gene: .
abundance: many

CDR3aa: CASSPGTASMGGYTF
CDR3nt: TGCGCCAGCAGCCCCGGGACAGCCTCTATGGGTGGCTACACCTTC
v_gene: TRBV5-1
j_gene: TRBJ1-2
d_gene: TRBD1
abundance: .

CDR3aa: CAWSLQGWRLFF
CDR3nt: TGTGCCTGGAGCCTACAGGGGTGGAGGCTGTTTTTT
v_gene: TRBV30
j_gene: TRBJ2-2
d_gene: TRBD1
abundance: .

CDR3aa: CASSPQGYYSGNTIYF
CDR3nt: TGTGCCAGCAGCCCGCAGGGTTATTACTCTGGAAACACCATATATTTT
v_gene: TRBV7-2
j_gene: TRBJ1-3
d_gene: .
abundance: few

CDR3aa: CASSVVRAGDYGYTF
CDR3nt: TGTGCCAGCAGCGTAGTCCGGGCAGGGGATTATGGCTACACCTTC
v_gene: TRBV9
j_gene: TRBJ1-2
d_gene: .
abundance: few

CDR3aa: CASSLGQNTGELFF
CDR3nt: TGCGCCAGCAGCTTGGGGCAGAACACCGGGGAGCTGTTTTTT
v_gene: TRBV5-1
j_gene: TRBJ2-2
d_gene: .
abundance: .

CDR3aa: CASSSTSWEQYF
CDR3nt: TGTGCCAGCAGTTCTACAAGTTGGGAGCAGTACTTC
v_gene: TRBV27
j_gene: TRBJ2-7
d_gene: .
abundance: .

CDR3aa: CASSGPGNNYGYTF
CDR3nt: TGCGCCAGCTCCGGTCCGGGGAACAACTATGGCTACACCTTC
v_gene: TRBV4-1
j_gene: TRBJ1-2
d_gene: .
abundance: once